The 8 T cell receptor beta chains below were found in one sample sequenced in a study of cytomegalovirus exposure and HLA in healthy donors. 13 Jbeta primers and 60 Vbeta primers were used for the PCR. The protocol was immunoSEQ multiplex PCR, while the TCRdb copy is restricted to in-frame clones and leaves out a portion. The sample has about 98,000 clones, about three quarters seen once. Sequenced input: PBMCs. These receptors were obtained from a man aged 55 to 69 in good health and CMV-seropositive.

The J gene is TRBJ1-4, the V gene TRBV28, with 7 bases lining up with TRBD1. The CDR3 has 15 amino acids. Germline loops: CDR1 MDHEN, CDR2 SYDVKM. The V gene end was trimmed by 2 bases and the J gene end by 8 bases; junction bases not matched to a gene: 8. CDR3 nucleotides: TGTGCCAGCAGTTTACCCTGGACAGGTGGGGAAAAACTGTTTTTT. Residues: CASSLPWTGGEKLFF. The full variable domain, its missing parts supplied by reference TRBV28 and TRBJ1-4, is DVKVTQSSRYLVKRTGEKVFLECVQDMDHENMFWYRQDPGLGLRLIYFSYDVKMKEKGDIPEGYSVSREKKERFSLILESASTNQTSMYLCASSLPWTGGEKLFFGSGTQLSVL.

V usage is TRBV28 and J usage is TRBJ1-2, with D unclear. Germline V gene data show CDR1 as MDHEN and CDR2 as SYDVKM. CDR3 length equals 15 residues. Trimming removed 2 bases from V and 1 base from J, with 11 bases in between. CDR3 residues: CASSLVAVLNYGYTF. CDR3 coding DNA: TGTGCCAGCAGTTTAGTGGCAGTCCTTAACTATGGCTACACCTTC.

In its sample, this clone was seen once. The rearrangement uses TRBV28 and TRBJ1-5, with 8 bases fitting TRBD1. J was trimmed by 7 bases and V by 2 bases; bases with no gene match: 7. The CDR3 spans 15 residues. Germline CDR1 reads MDHEN; CDR2 reads SYDVKM. DNA for the CDR3: TGTGCCAGCAGTTTAGGGGACAGGTCGTGGCAGCCCCAGCATTTT. This translates into CASSLGDRSWQPQHF. Variable domain in full (rest from reference TRBV28 and TRBJ1-5): DVKVTQSSRYLVKRTGEKVFLECVQDMDHENMFWYRQDPGLGLRLIYFSYDVKMKEKGDIPEGYSVSREKKERFSLILESASTNQTSMYLCASSLGDRSWQPQHFGDGTRLSIL.

The chain employs TRBV27 and TRBJ2-6; no definite D call. Germline V gene lookup returns CDR1 MNHEY and CDR2 SMNVEV (reference sequence). With 6 bases removed from V and 0 bases from J, the gap between germline ends came to 12 bases. This CDR3 comprises 16 residues. Here the CDR3 reads CASRYRMSSGANVLTF. The CDR3 DNA is TGTGCCAGCAGATATCGTATGAGCTCTGGGGCCAACGTCCTGACTTTC.

The chain recombines TRBV20-1 with TRBJ2-3, with 9 bases fitting TRBD2. The CDR3 is 11 amino acids. The V gene's germline CDR1 is DFQATT and CDR2 SNEGSKA (reference sequence). Here the CDR3 reads CSGTSLNAQYF. The CDR3, as DNA: TGCTCCGGGACTAGCCTTAACGCGCAGTATTTT.

This rearrangement joins TRBV7-3 to TRBJ2-2, with 8 bases lining up with TRBD2. Trimming cost V 5 bases and J 7 bases; bases outside gene matches: 9. CDR3 size: 15 residues. The germline CDR1 and CDR2 sequences are SGHTA and FQGTGA. This chain's CDR3 is CASSPYSGGGGELFF. In nucleotides, the CDR3 is TGTGCCAGCAGCCCCTACAGCGGGGGTGGCGGGGAGCTGTTTTTT.

This chain connects TRBV7-2 to TRBJ1-4; possible D gene TRBD1, 5 bases. With 2 bases removed from V and 3 bases from J, the gap between germline ends came to 7 bases. Germline CDR1 is SGHTA and CDR2 is FQGNSA. The CDR3 totals 14 residues. The CDR3 region is CASSLRGSNEKLFF. The CDR3 nucleotides read TGTGCCAGCAGCTTAAGGGGATCTAATGAAAAACTGTTTTTT.

V is TRBV18 and J is TRBJ2-7; possible D gene TRBD1, 5 bases. Germline V gene data show CDR1 as KGHSH and CDR2 as LQKENI. V gave up 3 bases and J gave up 4 bases, with 13 bases separating them. The CDR3 is made up of 14 amino acids. The CDR3 sequence is CASSPGLKTYEQYF. CDR3 nucleotide sequence: TGTGCCAGCTCACCGGGGCTCAAAACTTACGAGCAGTACTTC.